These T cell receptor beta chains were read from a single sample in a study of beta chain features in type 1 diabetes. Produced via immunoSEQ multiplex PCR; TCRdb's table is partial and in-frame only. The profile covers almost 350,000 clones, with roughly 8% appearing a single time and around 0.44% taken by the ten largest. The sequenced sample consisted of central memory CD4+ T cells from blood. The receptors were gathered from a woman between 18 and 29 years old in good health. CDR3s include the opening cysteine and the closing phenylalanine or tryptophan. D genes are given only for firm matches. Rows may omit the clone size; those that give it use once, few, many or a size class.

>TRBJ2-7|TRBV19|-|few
TGTGCCAGTAGTCGAACTGGGACTCTCAACGAGCAGTACTTC
CASSRTGTLNEQYF
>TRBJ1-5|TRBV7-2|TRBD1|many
TGTGCCAGCAGACAGGGGGCGTATCAGCCCCAGCATTTT
CASRQGAYQPQHF
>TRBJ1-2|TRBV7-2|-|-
TGTGCCAGCAGCCTGGTGGAAAACTATGGCTACACCTTC
CASSLVENYGYTF
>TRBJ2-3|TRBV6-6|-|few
TGTGCCAGCAGTTATCATGGGGATACGCAGTATTTT
CASSYHGDTQYF
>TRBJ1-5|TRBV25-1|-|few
TGTGCCAGCAGTGACTCTGGAAACCCTATAAGCAATCAGCCCCAGCATTTT
CASSDSGNPISNQPQHF
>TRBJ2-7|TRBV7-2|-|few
TGTGCCAGCAGCCTTATAGAAGACTACGAGCAGTACTTC
CASSLIEDYEQYF
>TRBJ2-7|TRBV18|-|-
TGTGCCAGCTCACCACCGGGGCCCTCCCTGTTCGGTGAGCAGTACTTC
CASSPPGPSLFGEQYF
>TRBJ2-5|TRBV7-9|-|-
TGTGCCAGCGCCAGGGGGGGAATGGAGACCCAGTACTTC
CASARGGMETQYF
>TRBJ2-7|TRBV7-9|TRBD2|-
TGTGCCAGCAGCTTAGAAGCGGGAATCACCTACGAGCAGTACTTC
CASSLEAGITYEQYF
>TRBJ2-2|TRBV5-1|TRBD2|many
TGCGCCAGCGCCCCGAATGAGGCGGGAGGGCCCGGGGAGCTGTTTTTT
CASAPNEAGGPGELFF
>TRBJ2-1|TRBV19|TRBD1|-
TGTGCCAGTATCCAAACGGCCGGGACAGGGGACAATGAGCAGTTCTTC
CASIQTAGTGDNEQFF
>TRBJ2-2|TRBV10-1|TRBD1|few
TGCGCCAGCAGCGCCTCGGACAGGGGGCGATTTCGCACCGGGGAGCTGTTTTTT
CASSASDRGRFRTGELFF
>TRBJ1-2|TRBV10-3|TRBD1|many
TGTGCCAGCTGGGACAGCATCTATGGCTACACCTTC
CASWDSIYGYTF
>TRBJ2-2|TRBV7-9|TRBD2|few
TGTGCCAGCAGCTGGACTAGTCGGGCCACCGGGGAGCTGTTTTTT
CASSWTSRATGELFF
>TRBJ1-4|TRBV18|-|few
TGTGCCAGCTCACCACGTAAAGCAACTAATGAAAAACTGTTTTTT
CASSPRKATNEKLFF
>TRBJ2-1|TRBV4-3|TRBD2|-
TGCGCCAGCAGCCAAAGAATAGCGGGATCCTACAATGAGCAGTTCTTC
CASSQRIAGSYNEQFF
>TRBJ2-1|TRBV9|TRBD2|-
TGTGCCAGCAGCGTAGTTCCTAGCGGGAGTGTCGGTGAGCAGTTCTTC
CASSVVPSGSVGEQFF
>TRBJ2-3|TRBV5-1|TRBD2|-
TGCGCCAGCAGCTTTCCCGGGACTAGCGGGATCACAGATACGCAGTATTTT
CASSFPGTSGITDTQYF
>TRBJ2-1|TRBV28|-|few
TGTGCCAGCAGCCCTACGGCAATCAATGAGCAGTTCTTC
CASSPTAINEQFF
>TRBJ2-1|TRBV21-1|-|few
TGTGCCAGCAGCAGCCCCATACCAATAGCGGGGATCAGTTGCTACAATGAGCAGTTCTTC
CASSSPIPIAGISCYNEQFF
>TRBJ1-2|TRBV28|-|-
TGTGCCAGCAATTGGCTGGACGGTGGGGCCGGCTACACCTTC
CASNWLDGGAGYTF
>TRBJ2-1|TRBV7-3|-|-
TGTGCCAGCAGCTTAACGAAAGAACTCTACAATGAGCAGTTCTTC
CASSLTKELYNEQFF
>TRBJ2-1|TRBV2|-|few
TGTGCCAGGGTCCAGGGATTTACAGGGTGCTACAATGAGCAGTTCTTC
CARVQGFTGCYNEQFF
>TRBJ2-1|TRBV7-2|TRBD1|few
TGTGCCAGCAGCTTGACAGGGGGTCTAGGCAATGAGCAGTTCTTC
CASSLTGGLGNEQFF
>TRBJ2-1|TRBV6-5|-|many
TGTGCCAGCAGTGGTGGGCGGCCCTTCAATGAGCAGTTCTTC
CASSGGRPFNEQFF
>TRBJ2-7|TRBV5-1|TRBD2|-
TGCGCCAGCAGCACCAGCGGGAGGAACGACGAGCAGTACTTC
CASSTSGRNDEQYF
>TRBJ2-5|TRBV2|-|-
TGTGCCAGCAGTGCTGGACTTAGGGAGACCCAGTACTTC
CASSAGLRETQYF
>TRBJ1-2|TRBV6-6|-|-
TGTGCCAGCAGTTCTGGGGCATCTAACTATGGCTACACCTTC
CASSSGASNYGYTF
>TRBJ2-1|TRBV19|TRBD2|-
TGTGCCAGTAGGACCAAAAAGGGGACTAGCGGTAACAATGAGCAGTTCTTC
CASRTKKGTSGNNEQFF
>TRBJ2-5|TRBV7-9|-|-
TGTGCCAGCACATCTTCAGTAGAGACCCAGTACTTC
CASTSSVETQYF
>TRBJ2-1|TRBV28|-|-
TGTGCCAGCAGTCTCGGAGGGTACAATGAGCAGTTCTTC
CASSLGGYNEQFF
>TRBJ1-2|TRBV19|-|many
TGTGCCAGTAGGCTACTCGCCTCCGGATATGGCTACACCTTC
CASRLLASGYGYTF
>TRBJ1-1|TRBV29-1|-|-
TGCAGCGTTGTTTCCATAAATGAGGCGGCTTTCTTT
CSVVSINEAAFF